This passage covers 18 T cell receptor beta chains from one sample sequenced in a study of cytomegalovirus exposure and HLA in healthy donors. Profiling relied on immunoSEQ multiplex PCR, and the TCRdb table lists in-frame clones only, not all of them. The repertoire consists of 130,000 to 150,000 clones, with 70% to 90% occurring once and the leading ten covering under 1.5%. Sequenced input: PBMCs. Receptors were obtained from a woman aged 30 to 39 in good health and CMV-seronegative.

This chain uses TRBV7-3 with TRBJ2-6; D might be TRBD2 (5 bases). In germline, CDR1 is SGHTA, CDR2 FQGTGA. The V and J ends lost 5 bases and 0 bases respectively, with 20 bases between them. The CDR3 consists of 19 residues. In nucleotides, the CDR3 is TGTGCCAGCAGCCGGCGTCCAGCGGACCCCCTCTCTGGGGCCAACGTCCTGACTTTC. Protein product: CASSRRPADPLSGANVLTF.

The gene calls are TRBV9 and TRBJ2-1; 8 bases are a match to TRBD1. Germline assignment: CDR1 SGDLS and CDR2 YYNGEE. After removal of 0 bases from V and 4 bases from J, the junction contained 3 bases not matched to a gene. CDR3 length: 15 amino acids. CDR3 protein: CASSVGQGLYNEQFF. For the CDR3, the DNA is TGTGCCAGCAGCGTAGGACAGGGGTTGTACAATGAGCAGTTCTTC.

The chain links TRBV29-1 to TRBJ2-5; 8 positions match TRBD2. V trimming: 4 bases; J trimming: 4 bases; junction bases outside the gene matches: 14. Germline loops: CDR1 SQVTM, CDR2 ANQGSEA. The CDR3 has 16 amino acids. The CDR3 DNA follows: TGCAGCGTTGGCGGAAATCCGGGGGGGCTCAGAGAGACCCAGTACTTC. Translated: CSVGGNPGGLRETQYF.

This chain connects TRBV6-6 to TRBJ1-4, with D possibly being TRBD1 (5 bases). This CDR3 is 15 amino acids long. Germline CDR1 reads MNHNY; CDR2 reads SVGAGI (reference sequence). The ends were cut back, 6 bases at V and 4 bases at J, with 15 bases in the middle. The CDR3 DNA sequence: TGTGCCAGCAGACACAACCAGGGAAATAATGAAAAACTGTTTTTT. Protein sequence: CASRHNQGNNEKLFF.

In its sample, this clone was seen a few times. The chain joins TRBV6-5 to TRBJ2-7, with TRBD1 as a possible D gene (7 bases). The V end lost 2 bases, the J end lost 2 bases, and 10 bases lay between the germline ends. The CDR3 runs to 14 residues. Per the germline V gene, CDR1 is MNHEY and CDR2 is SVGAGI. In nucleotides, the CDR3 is TGTGCCAGCAGTTACGGAGGGACAGCCTACGAGCAGTACTTC. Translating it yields CASSYGGTAYEQYF.

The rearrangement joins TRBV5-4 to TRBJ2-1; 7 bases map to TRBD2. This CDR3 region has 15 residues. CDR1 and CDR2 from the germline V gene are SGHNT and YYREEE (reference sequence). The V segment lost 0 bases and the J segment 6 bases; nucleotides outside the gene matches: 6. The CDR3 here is CASSLEAGRFNEQFF. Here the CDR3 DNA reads TGTGCCAGCAGCTTGGAAGCGGGGAGATTCAATGAGCAGTTCTTC.

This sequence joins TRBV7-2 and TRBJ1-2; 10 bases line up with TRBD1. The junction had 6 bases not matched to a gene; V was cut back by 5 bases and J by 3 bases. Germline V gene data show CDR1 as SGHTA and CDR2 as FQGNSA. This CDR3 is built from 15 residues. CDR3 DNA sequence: TGTGCCAGCAGCCCGCGGACAGGGGGGGACTATGGCTACACCTTC. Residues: CASSPRTGGDYGYTF.

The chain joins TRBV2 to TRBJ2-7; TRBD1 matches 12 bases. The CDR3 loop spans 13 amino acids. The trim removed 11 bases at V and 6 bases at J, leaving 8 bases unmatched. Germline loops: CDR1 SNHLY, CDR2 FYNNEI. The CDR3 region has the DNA TGTGCCCGTGCCGGGACAGGGGGCGGCGAGCAGTACTTC. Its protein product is CARAGTGGGEQYF.

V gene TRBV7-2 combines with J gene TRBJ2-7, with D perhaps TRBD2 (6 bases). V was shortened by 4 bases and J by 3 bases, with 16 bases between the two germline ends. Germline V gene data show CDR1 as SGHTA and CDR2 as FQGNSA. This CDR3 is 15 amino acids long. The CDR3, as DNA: TGTGCCAGCAGCTACCTAGCGACAGATAACTACGAGCAGTACTTC. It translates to CASSYLATDNYEQYF. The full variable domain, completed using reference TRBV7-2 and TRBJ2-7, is GAGVSQSPSNKVTEKGKDVELRCDPISGHTALYWYRQSLGQGLEFLIYFQGNSAPDKSGLPSDRFSAERTGGSVSTLTIQRTQQEDSAVYLCASSYLATDNYEQYFGPGTRLTVT.

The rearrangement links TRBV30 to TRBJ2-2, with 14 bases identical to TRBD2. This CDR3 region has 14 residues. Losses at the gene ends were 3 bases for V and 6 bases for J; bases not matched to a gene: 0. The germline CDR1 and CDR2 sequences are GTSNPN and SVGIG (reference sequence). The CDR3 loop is CAWRTSGGAGELFF. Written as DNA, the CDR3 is TGTGCCTGGAGGACTAGCGGGGGGGCCGGGGAGCTGTTTTTT.

The chain's CDR3 is CASSVGGQGGAEAFF. CDR3 in DNA: TGTGCCAGCAGTGTGGGAGGACAGGGCGGAGCTGAAGCTTTCTTT. The J gene is TRBJ1-1, the V gene TRBV28, with TRBD1 identical over 8 bases. The CDR3 is 15 residues long. The ends lost 5 bases at V and 6 bases at J; junction bases unmatched: 11. CDR1 is MDHEN, CDR2 SYDVKM, per germline.

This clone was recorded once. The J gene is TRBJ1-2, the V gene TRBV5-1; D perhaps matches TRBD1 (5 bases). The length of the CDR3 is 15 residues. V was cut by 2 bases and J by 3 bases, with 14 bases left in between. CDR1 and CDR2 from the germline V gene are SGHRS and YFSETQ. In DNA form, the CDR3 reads TGCGCCAGCAGCTTTGGAAAGGGAGGGGACTATGGCTACACCTTC. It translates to CASSFGKGGDYGYTF.

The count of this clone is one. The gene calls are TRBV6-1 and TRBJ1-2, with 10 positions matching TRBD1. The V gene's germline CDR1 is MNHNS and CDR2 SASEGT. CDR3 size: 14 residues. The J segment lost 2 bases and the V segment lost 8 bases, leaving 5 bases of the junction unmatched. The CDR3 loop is CASAPGQGNYGYTF. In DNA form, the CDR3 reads TGTGCCAGCGCCCCGGGACAGGGGAACTATGGCTACACCTTC.

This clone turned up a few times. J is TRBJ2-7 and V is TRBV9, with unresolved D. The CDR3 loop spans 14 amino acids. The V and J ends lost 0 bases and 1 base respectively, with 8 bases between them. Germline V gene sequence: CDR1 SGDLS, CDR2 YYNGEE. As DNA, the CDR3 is TGTGCCAGCAGCGTAGGACAAAATTCCTACGAGCAGTACTTC. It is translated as CASSVGQNSYEQYF.

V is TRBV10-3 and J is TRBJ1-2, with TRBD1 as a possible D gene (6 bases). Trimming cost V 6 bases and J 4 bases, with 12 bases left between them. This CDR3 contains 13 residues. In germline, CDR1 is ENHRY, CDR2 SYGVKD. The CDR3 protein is CAISEQGSYGYTF. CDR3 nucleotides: TGTGCCATCAGCGAACAGGGTTCCTATGGCTACACCTTC.

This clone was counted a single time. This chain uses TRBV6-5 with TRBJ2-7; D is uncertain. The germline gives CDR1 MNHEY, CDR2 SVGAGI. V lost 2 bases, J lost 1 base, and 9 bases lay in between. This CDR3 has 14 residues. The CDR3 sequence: CASSYRDTSYEQYF. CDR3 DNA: TGTGCCAGCAGTTACCGCGACACATCCTACGAGCAGTACTTC.

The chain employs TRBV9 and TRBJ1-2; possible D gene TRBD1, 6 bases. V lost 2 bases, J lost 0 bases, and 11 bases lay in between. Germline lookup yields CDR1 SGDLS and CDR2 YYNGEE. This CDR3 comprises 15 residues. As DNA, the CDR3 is TGTGCCAGCAGCGTGGGCACAGGGACTAACTATGGCTACACCTTC. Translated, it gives CASSVGTGTNYGYTF.

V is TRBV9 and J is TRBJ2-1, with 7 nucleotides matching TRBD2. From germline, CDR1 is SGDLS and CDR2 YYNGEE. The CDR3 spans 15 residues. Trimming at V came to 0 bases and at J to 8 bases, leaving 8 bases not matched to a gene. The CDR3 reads CASSVGDTSVHEQFF. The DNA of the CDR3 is TGTGCCAGCAGCGTAGGCGATACTAGCGTCCATGAGCAGTTCTTC.